Sequencing of this T cell receptor beta chain was carried out in a study of T-cell reconstitution after alpha-beta-depleted transplantation in children. General study results and limits: Certain patients had high TCRbeta diversity at day 60, and it came from recipient T cells and thymic progenitors that survived. T-cell counts and diversity at one year following transplant were attributed mainly to newly produced T cells. Approximately two months post-transplant, alpha-beta T cells reportedly originated from several hundred expanded graft clones.

The germline V gene encodes CDR1 ENHRY and CDR2 SYGVKD. The CDR3 extends over 16 amino acids. The V segment lost 7 bases and the J segment 7 bases; nucleotides outside the gene matches: 14. Unique molecular identifiers were incorporated into the prepared TCRbeta library. TCRdb reanalysed the PCR reads using MiXCR and keeps one entry per CDR3 protein. The profile shows hundreds of thousands of distinct CDR3 sequences, under 15% of them singletons. This clonotype has at least ten counts. The antigen is unknown. The genes are TRBV10-3 and TRBJ2-1, with 9 bases aligning to TRBD2. This clonotype originated in a girl aged 2-10 years with congenital amegakaryocytic thrombocytopenia, due to receive a stem cell transplant. Specimen: PBMCs, collected before TCRalphabeta/CD19-depleted stem cell transplant. CDR3 in DNA: TGTGCCATCAAGGCGACTAGCGGCTGGTCTGGGAATGAGCAGTTCTTC. Translation: CAIKATSGWSGNEQFF.